This record concerns one T cell receptor (beta chain) sequence. Its antigen is currently unknown. Germline values: CDR1 SGHNT, CDR2 YYREEE (reference sequence). The CDR3 extends over 14 amino acids. V lost 3 bases and J lost 0; bases outside the gene matches: 1. The sample comes from a study of cytomegalovirus exposure and HLA in healthy donors. Whole-study results and caveats: It was 150 to 200 TCR beta chains that were listed as cytomegalovirus-associated. In a later analysis, compared with equally common non-associated chains, HLA-associated beta chains were more expanded. Roughly even sequencing depth across donors was the assumption behind the presence/absence analyses.

13 Jbeta primers and 60 Vbeta primers were used for the PCR. The method was immunoSEQ multiplex PCR; TCRdb's version includes in-frame clones alone and lacks a portion of them. This sample has around 67,000 clones, with approximately 78% found just once. The chain links TRBV5-4 to TRBJ2-3; 7 bases line up with TRBD1. The receptor was isolated from a man aged 18-30 years in good health and CMV-seropositive. Sample: PBMCs. Here the CDR3 DNA reads TGTGCCAGCAGCTCACAGGGGAGCACAGATACGCAGTATTTT. This gives the protein CASSSQGSTDTQYF.